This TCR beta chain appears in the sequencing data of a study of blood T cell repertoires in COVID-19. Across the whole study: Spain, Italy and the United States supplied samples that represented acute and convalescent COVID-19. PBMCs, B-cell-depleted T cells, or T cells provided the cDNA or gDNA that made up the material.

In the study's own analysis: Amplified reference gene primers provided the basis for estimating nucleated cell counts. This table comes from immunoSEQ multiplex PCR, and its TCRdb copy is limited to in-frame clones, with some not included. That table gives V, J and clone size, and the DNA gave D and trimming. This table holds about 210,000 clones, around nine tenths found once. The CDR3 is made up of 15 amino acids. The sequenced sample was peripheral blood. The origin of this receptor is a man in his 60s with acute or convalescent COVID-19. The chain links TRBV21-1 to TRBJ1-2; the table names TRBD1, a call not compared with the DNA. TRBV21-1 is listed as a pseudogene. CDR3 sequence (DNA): TGTGCCAGCAGCCCACCCAGGGACAGGGGGTATGGCTACACCTTC. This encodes CASSPPRDRGYGYTF.